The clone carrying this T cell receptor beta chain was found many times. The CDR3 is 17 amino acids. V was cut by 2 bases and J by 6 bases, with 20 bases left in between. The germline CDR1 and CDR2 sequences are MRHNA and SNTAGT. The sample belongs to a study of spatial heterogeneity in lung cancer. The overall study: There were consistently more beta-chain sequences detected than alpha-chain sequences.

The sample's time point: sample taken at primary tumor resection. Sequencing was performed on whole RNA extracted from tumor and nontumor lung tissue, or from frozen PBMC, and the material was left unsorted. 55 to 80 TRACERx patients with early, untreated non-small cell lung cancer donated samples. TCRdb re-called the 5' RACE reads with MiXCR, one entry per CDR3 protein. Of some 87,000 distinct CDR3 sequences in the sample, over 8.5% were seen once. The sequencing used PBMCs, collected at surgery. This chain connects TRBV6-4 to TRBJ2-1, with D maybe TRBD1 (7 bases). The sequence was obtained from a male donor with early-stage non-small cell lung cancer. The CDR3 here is CASSDALTGRDFNEQFF. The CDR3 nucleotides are TGTGCCAGCAGTGACGCCCTGACAGGGCGGGACTTCAATGAGCAGTTCTTC.